This T cell receptor (beta chain) was sequenced for a study of blood T cell repertoires in COVID-19. Study-wide context: Sources were T cells, B-cell-depleted T cells, or PBMCs; the material itself was cDNA or gDNA.

As originally analysed: Quantification of nucleated cells was approximated via reference gene primer amplification. Sequencing used immunoSEQ multiplex PCR; TCRdb keeps in-frame clones, though not all of them. V and J calls and clone size come straight from that table; D and trimming were deduced from the DNA. The sample includes tens of thousands of clones, 90% of them seen just once. The source material was peripheral blood. The receptor's source is a human donor in a cohort sampled during active COVID-19.

The CDR3 reads CATISRGQGNTEAFF. The CDR3 nucleotides are TGCGCCACAATATCCCGGGGACAGGGTAACACTGAAGCTTTCTTT. The rearrangement uses TRBV10-2 and TRBJ1-1; TRBD1 aligns across 9 bases. Germline loops: CDR1 WSHSY, CDR2 SAAADI. This CDR3 is 15 amino acids long. Germline trimming cut 10 bases from V and 2 bases from J; bases unmatched to any gene: 11.